This TCR beta chain derives from a study of blood T cell repertoires in COVID-19 (dated by TCRdb to about 2020). For the wider study: Collaborator samples came from the United States, Italy and Spain and covered acute and convalescent phases of COVID-19. HLA class I and class II types, where available, came from metadata supplied by the sample provider rather than from assay-based typing. Subjects who had been exposed to COVID-19, were actively infected with it, or had recovered from it provided the deeply sampled blood TCRbeta repertoires that made up the dataset. Nearly every sample came with metadata listing a de-identified subject ID, COVID-19 status, age in years and sex. The samples were drawn from two sources: the first 160 participants of the ongoing ImmuneRACE study, and 1,254 subjects contributed by 6 global collaborators. A freely available public database, intended as a resource for researchers studying the immune response to SARS-CoV-2, is where the repertoires were released. The material from the prospective study consisted of cDNA or gDNA derived from T cells, B-cell-depleted T cells, or PBMCs.

Each collaborating institution followed its own protocols to collect whole blood in K2EDTA tubes. Collaborator samples were shipped for TCRbeta analysis as frozen whole blood, isolated PBMCs, or DNA extracted from either sample type. TCRbeta CDR3 regions were amplified from genomic DNA by means of the immunoSEQ Assay, a bias-controlled multiplex PCR. As for the original processing: Within the assay, amplification of reference gene primers was used to estimate how many nucleated cells each sample contained. To quantify the absolute abundance of each unique TCRbeta CDR3 rearrangement, sequence reads were collapsed and filtered. For each sample, productive Simpson clonality was calculated by taking the square root of Simpson's diversity index across productive rearrangements. The table comes from immuneACCESS by way of TCRdb, which keeps in-frame sequences with V and J called. Part of the clones is missing from these tables; in studies checked, under half for an unresolved V gene and the rest for unknown reasons. The DNA gave D and trimming, while V, J and clone size come from that table. Recorded for this sample are over 30,000 clones; around 91% of them occurred a single time. Clones ranked in the top ten supply about 21% of the sample.

Per the germline V gene, MGHDK is the CDR1 and SYGVNS is the CDR2. The CDR3 covers 17 residues, taking in both the cysteine and the phenylalanine. The sequence is cut down to CDR3 DNA, 51 bases in frame from base 1. Germline trimming amounts to 2 bases on V and 6 bases on J, with 13 as the count of junction bases outside the gene matches. The full study reports these points: Clinical and demographic metadata were provided uncurated, with the amount varying by source and participant.

Turning to this clone: There is no known antigen for this receptor. Per-base qualities were not stored, and no clone one base away is much larger.

This receptor was taken from an older man with acute or convalescent COVID-19. What was sequenced was peripheral blood. The V and J segments used are TRBV25-1 and TRBJ1-5, and TRBD1 matches 7 of the central bases. The CDR3: CASSEEDLTGKGQPQHF. Here is the DNA: TGTGCCAGCAGTGAAGAGGACCTGACAGGGAAGGGTCAGCCCCAGCATTTT.